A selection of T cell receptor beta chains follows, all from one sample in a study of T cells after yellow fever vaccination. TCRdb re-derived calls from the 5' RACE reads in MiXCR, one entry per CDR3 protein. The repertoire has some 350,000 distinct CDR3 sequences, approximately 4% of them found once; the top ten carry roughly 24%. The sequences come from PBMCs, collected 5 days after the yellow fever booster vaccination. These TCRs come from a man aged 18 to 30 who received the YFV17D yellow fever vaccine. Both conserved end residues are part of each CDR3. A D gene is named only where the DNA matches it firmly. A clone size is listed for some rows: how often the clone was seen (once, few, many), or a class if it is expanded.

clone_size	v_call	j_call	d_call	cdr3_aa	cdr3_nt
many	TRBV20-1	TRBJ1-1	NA	CSASGNTEAFF	TGCAGTGCTAGTGGGAACACTGAAGCTTTCTTT
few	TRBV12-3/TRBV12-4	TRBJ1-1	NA	CASRPHRAVLPEAFF	TGTGCCAGCAGGCCACACCGTGCAGTTTTACCTGAAGCTTTCTTT
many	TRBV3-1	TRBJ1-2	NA	CASSQDLAAGPQGGYTF	TGTGCCAGCAGCCAAGATTTGGCGGCAGGCCCTCAGGGAGGCTACACCTTC
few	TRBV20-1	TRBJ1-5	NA	CSATGGDQPQHF	TGCAGTGCCACGGGAGGGGATCAGCCCCAGCATTTT
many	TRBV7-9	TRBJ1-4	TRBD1	CASSLGDRGTTEKLFF	TGTGCCAGCAGCTTGGGGGACAGGGGGACGACTGAAAAACTGTTTTTT
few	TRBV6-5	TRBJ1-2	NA	CASRSSTGVSGYTF	TGTGCCAGCAGGAGCTCCACAGGCGTTTCGGGCTACACCTTC
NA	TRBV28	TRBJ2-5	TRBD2	CASRRGTSVETQYF	TGTGCCAGCAGGCGTGGGACTAGTGTTGAGACCCAGTACTTC
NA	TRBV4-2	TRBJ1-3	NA	CASSPPRVSGNTIYF	TGTGCCAGCAGTCCCCCACGCGTCTCTGGAAACACCATATATTTT
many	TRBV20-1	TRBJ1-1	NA	CSAGTNGGRGTEAFF	TGCAGTGCTGGAACCAACGGGGGGCGCGGGACTGAAGCTTTCTTT
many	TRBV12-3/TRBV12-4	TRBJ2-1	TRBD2	CASSFSGGGYNEQFF	TGTGCCAGCAGTTTTAGCGGGGGGGGCTACAATGAGCAGTTCTTC
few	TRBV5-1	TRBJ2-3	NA	CASSFFGLASDTQYF	TGCGCCAGCAGCTTCTTTGGTTTGGCGTCAGATACGCAGTATTTT
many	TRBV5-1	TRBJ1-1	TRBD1	CASSLSGTAMNTEAFF	TGCGCCAGCAGCTTGAGTGGGACAGCAATGAACACTGAAGCTTTCTTT
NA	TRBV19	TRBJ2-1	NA	CASISVGNRNEQFF	TGTGCCAGTATTAGTGTCGGGAATCGGAATGAGCAGTTCTTC
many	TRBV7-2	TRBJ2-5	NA	CASTPVKGTQYF	TGTGCCAGCACCCCGGTGAAGGGGACCCAGTACTTC
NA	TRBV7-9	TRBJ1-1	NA	CASSSPGGSDEAFF	TGTGCCAGCAGCTCCCCGGGTGGGTCGGATGAAGCTTTCTTT
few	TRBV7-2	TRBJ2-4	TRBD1	CASSYGQGGSKNIQYF	TGTGCCAGCAGCTACGGACAGGGTGGATCCAAAAACATTCAGTACTTC
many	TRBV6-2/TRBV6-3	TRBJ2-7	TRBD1	CASSYASGTARYEQYF	TGTGCCAGCAGTTACGCCTCCGGGACAGCCCGCTACGAGCAGTACTTC
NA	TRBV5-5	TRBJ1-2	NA	CASSVQDRAGYTF	TGTGCCAGCAGCGTACAGGATAGGGCCGGCTACACCTTC
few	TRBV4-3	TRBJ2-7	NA	CASSQQQQGSYEQYF	TGCGCCAGCAGCCAGCAGCAACAGGGTTCCTACGAGCAGTACTTC
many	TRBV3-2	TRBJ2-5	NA	CASSQGLTGAHETQYF	TGTGCCAGCAGCCAGGGTCTTACCGGGGCCCACGAGACCCAGTACTTC
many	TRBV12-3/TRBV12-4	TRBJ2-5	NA	CASSLEGRETQYF	TGTGCCAGCAGTTTGGAGGGGAGGGAGACCCAGTACTTC
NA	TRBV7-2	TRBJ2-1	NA	CASTMYADNEQFF	TGTGCCAGCACTATGTACGCGGACAATGAGCAGTTCTTC
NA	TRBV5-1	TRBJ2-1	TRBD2	CASSLGRGVSYNEQFF	TGCGCCAGCAGCTTGGGTCGGGGGGTATCCTACAATGAGCAGTTCTTC
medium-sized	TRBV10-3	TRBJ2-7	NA	CAISDPGLPNYEQYF	TGTGCCATCAGTGACCCGGGACTTCCTAACTACGAGCAGTACTTC
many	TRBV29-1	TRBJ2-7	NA	CSVTPRQRPYEQYF	TGCAGCGTCACCCCGAGACAGCGTCCCTACGAGCAGTACTTC
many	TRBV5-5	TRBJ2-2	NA	CASSLGVLPGMGELFF	TGTGCCAGCAGCTTGGGAGTGTTGCCGGGTATGGGGGAGCTGTTTTTT
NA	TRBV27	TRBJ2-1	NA	CASSFPGGYNEQFF	TGTGCCAGCAGTTTCCCCGGGGGCTACAATGAGCAGTTCTTC
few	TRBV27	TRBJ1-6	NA	CASSYGGGNSPLHF	TGTGCCAGCAGTTACGGCGGAGGCAATTCACCCCTCCACTTT
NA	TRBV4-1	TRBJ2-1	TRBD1	CASSPGQLYNEQFF	TGCGCCAGCAGCCCGGGACAGTTATACAATGAGCAGTTCTTC
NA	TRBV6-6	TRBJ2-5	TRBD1	CASSLPTGTWETQYF	TGTGCCAGCAGTTTACCGACAGGGACCTGGGAGACCCAGTACTTC
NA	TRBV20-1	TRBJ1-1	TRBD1	CSARYQQGAFF	TGCAGTGCTCGTTATCAACAGGGGGCTTTCTTT
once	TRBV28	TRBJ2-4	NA	CASSLTDLAKNIQYF	TGTGCCAGCAGCCTCACGGACTTAGCCAAAAACATTCAGTACTTC
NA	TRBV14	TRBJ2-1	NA	CASSQGPTAWNEQFF	TGTGCCAGCAGCCAAGGTCCGACGGCTTGGAATGAGCAGTTCTTC
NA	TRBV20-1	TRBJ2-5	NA	CSARGQVETQYF	TGCAGTGCTAGAGGACAGGTTGAGACCCAGTACTTC
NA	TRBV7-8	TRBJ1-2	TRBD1	CASSSTSGTGGGYTF	TGTGCCAGCAGCTCCACATCCGGGACAGGGGGCGGCTACACCTTC
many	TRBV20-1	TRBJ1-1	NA	CSARDEANTEAFF	TGCAGTGCTAGAGATGAAGCTAACACTGAAGCTTTCTTT
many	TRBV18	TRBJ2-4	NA	CASSPGPGRENIQYF	TGTGCCAGCTCACCAGGGCCAGGGAGAGAAAACATTCAGTACTTC
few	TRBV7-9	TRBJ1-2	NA	CASSFQTRDVLGYTF	TGTGCCAGCAGCTTCCAAACGAGGGACGTCCTCGGCTACACCTTC
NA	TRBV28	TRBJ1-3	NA	CASSIIGESGQRSSGNTIYF	TGTGCCAGCAGCATCATTGGGGAATCCGGACAGCGAAGCTCTGGAAACACCATATATTTT
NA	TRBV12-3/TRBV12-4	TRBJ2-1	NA	CASSLEAVSYIEQFF	TGTGCCAGCAGTTTAGAGGCTGTCTCCTACATTGAGCAGTTCTTC
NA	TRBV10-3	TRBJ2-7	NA	CAISAFYEQYF	TGTGCCATCAGTGCCTTTTACGAGCAGTACTTC
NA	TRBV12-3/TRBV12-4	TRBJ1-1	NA	CASSLPSQGPTEAFF	TGTGCCAGCAGTTTACCATCCCAGGGTCCCACTGAAGCTTTCTTT
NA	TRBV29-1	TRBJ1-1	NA	CSVWLGREAFF	TGCAGCGTATGGTTAGGCAGGGAGGCTTTCTTT
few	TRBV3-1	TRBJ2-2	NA	CASSLRRQPSRTGELFF	TGTGCCAGCAGCCTCCGACGGCAGCCTTCGCGCACCGGGGAGCTGTTTTTT
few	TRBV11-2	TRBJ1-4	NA	CASSSFRENEKLFF	TGTGCCAGCAGCTCATTCAGGGAGAATGAAAAACTGTTTTTT
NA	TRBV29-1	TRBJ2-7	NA	CSVTTRAYEQYF	TGCAGCGTGACAACGCGGGCTTACGAGCAGTACTTC
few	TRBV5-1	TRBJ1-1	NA	CASSLDSGVGAFF	TGCGCCAGCAGCTTGGATAGCGGGGTTGGGGCTTTCTTT
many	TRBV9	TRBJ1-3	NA	CASSAGRGNTIYF	TGTGCCAGCAGCGCCGGTCGGGGAAACACCATATATTTT
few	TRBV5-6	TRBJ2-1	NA	CASSWKRDEQFF	TGTGCCAGCAGCTGGAAGCGGGATGAGCAGTTCTTC
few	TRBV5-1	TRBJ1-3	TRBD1	CASSFGTGWDIPGNTIYF	TGCGCCAGCAGCTTCGGGACAGGGTGGGACATCCCCGGAAACACCATATATTTT
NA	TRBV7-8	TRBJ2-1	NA	CASSGNGEHEQFF	TGTGCCAGCAGCGGAAACGGGGAACATGAGCAGTTCTTC
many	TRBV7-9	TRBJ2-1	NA	CASSGDTYNEQFF	TGTGCCAGCAGCGGGGACACTTACAATGAGCAGTTCTTC
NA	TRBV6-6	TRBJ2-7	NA	CASRRQSYEQYF	TGTGCCAGCAGGCGACAGTCCTACGAGCAGTACTTC
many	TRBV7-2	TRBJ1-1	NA	CASSLDSVGAFF	TGTGCCAGCAGCTTAGATTCGGTCGGAGCTTTCTTT
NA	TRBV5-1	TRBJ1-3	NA	CASSSTASGNTIYF	TGCGCCAGCAGCTCAACGGCCTCTGGAAACACCATATATTTT
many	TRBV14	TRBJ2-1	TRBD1	CASSLRDRSHNEQFF	TGTGCCAGCAGCCTCCGGGACAGGTCCCACAATGAGCAGTTCTTC
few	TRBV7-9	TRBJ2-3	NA	CASSLGGGASDTQYF	TGTGCCAGCAGCTTAGGGGGGGGCGCATCAGATACGCAGTATTTT
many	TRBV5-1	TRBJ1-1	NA	CASSLSAKVMNTEAFF	TGCGCCAGCAGCTTGTCAGCCAAAGTAATGAACACTGAAGCTTTCTTT
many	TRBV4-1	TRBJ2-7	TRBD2	CASSQGSSGGPYEQYF	TGCGCCAGCAGCCAAGGATCTAGCGGGGGGCCCTACGAGCAGTACTTC
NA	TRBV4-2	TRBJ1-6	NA	CASSQELGEANSPLHF	TGTGCCAGCAGCCAAGAGTTGGGGGAAGCCAATTCACCCCTCCACTTT